This T cell receptor (beta chain) stems from a study of blood T cell repertoires in COVID-19. Study-level information: Acute and convalescent COVID-19 samples came from the United States, Italy and Spain. PBMCs, B-cell-depleted T cells, or T cells were the source of the cDNA or gDNA that made up the material.

Trimming pared 5 bases from V and 2 bases from J, leaving 13 bases between. This CDR3 contains 15 residues. Germline lookup yields CDR1 LNHDA and CDR2 SQIVND (reference sequence). Per the original methods: Reference gene primer amplification yielded estimated nucleated cell counts. The protocol was immunoSEQ multiplex PCR, while the TCRdb copy is restricted to in-frame clones and leaves out a portion. V, J and clone size reflect that table, while D and trimming were determined from the DNA. The data show almost 70,000 clones, over 70% seen once. The chain uses TRBV19 and TRBJ1-5; D is perhaps TRBD1 (5 bases). Sequenced input: peripheral blood. The clonotype comes from a man between 60 and 70 years old with acute or convalescent COVID-19. CDR3 sequence reads: CASSSEGVGNQPQHF. As DNA, the CDR3 is TGTGCCAGTAGTTCGGAAGGGGTAGGCAATCAGCCCCAGCATTTT.